This T cell receptor (beta chain) was sequenced in a study of regulatory T cells in long-lasting Graves disease. Looking at the study overall: Duration of antithyroid drug therapy among newly diagnosed Graves' patients was under 3 months.

Arm-PCR of CDR3 regions and iRepertoire HTBI primers were used to build TCR beta libraries. TCRdb independently ran MiXCR on the multiplex PCR reads; one entry per CDR3 protein. The repertoire holds roughly 430,000 distinct CDR3 sequences, with around 15% as singletons. This CDR3 spans 14 amino acids. V was clipped by 8 bases and J by 5 bases, with 16 bases between them. The germline V gene encodes CDR1 KGHSH and CDR2 LQKENI. Time point: newly diagnosed GD, antithyroid drugs for less than 3 months. Scientists built the TCR library using RNA that was extracted from PBMCs. This clonotype appeared many times. These same records also appear under a second study, on T cells in Graves' hyperthyroidism and ophthalmopathy. From that study: Across 18 months, stable Graves' hyperthyroidism was marked by no progression to ophthalmopathy. Ophthalmopathy stood apart from stable hyperthyroidism in a 13 V-J model.

The sample consisted of peripheral blood mononuclear cells (PBMCs), taken at new diagnosis, from a patient treated with antithyroid drugs. The V gene is TRBV18, the J gene TRBJ1-5, with D unclear. The source of this sequence is a woman in her 30s with Graves disease. CDR3: CASQSGLRDQPQHF. CDR3 in DNA: TGTGCCAGCCAATCTGGGTTAAGAGATCAGCCCCAGCATTTT.